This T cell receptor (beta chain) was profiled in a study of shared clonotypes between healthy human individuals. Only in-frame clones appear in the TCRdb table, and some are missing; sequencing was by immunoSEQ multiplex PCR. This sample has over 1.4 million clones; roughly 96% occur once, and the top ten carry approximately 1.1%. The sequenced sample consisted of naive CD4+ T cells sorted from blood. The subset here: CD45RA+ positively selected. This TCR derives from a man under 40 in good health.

Here the CDR3 reads CASSAPGQGYNEQFF. DNA for the CDR3: TGTGCCAGCAGTGCCCCGGGACAGGGGTACAATGAGCAGTTCTTC. The chain combines TRBV6-6 with TRBJ2-1, with 10 positions matching TRBD1. The germline V gene encodes CDR1 MNHNY and CDR2 SVGAGI (reference sequence). V gave up 5 bases and J gave up 4 bases; unmatched junction bases: 5. The CDR3 totals 15 residues.